This TCR beta chain was sequenced during a study of T cells expressing NK-cell markers. At the level of the study: Source material for TCR beta repertoires consisted of sorted CD3+CD56+NKG2C+, CD3+CD56+NKG2C- and CD3+CD56-NKG2C+ T cells. Among the eight sequenced donors, seven tested HCMV-seropositive and one tested seronegative. Study results and caveats: NKG2C+ dominant clonotypes from over five donors made up roughly 1.0-8% of CD8+ T cells.

There are 14 residues in the CDR3. Germline V gives CDR1 SEHNR, CDR2 FQNEAQ (reference sequence). With regard to this clonotype: The antigen remains unidentified.

UMIs accompanied the 5'RACE template switching by which TCR beta cDNA was made. Each CDR3 protein gets one entry in TCRdb, which reprocessed the 5' RACE reads and gives no DNA. This sample contains about 400,000 distinct CDR3 sequences. V usage is TRBV7-9 and J usage is TRBJ2-3; TCRdb gives TRBD1 as the D gene, but with no DNA this cannot be confirmed. The sequence was collected from a woman between 45 and 65 years old in good health. The sample taken for sequencing was blood T cells: a sorted CD56 or NKG2C T cell subset, CD4+ or CD8+ T cells, or bulk PBMC T cells (not recorded which). The CDR3 protein is CASSRARLGDTQYF.